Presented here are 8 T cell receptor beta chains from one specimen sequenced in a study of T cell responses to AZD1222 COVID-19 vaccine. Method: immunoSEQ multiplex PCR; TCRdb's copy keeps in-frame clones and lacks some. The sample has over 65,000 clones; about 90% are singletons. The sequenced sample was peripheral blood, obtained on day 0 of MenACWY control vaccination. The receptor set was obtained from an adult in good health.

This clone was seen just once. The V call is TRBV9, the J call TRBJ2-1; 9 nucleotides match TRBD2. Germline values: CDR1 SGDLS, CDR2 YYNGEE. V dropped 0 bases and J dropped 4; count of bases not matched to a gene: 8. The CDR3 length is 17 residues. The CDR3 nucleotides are TGTGCCAGCAGCGTAGGGGCTAGCGGGGCCTTATACAATGAGCAGTTCTTC. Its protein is CASSVGASGALYNEQFF.

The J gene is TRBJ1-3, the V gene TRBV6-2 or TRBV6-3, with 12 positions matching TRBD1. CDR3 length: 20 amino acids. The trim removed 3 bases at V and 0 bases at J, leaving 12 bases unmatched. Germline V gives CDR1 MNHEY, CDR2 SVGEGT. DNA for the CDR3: TGTGCCAGCAGTTATACCGGGACAGGGGGCCAGCCGGGCTCTGGAAACACCATATATTTT. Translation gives CASSYTGTGGQPGSGNTIYF.

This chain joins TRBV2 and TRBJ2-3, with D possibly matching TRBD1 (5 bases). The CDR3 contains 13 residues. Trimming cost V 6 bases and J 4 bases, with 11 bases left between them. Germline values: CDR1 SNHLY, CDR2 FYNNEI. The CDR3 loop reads CASRGQPADTQYF. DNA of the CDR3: TGTGCCAGCAGGGGGCAGCCTGCAGATACGCAGTATTTT.

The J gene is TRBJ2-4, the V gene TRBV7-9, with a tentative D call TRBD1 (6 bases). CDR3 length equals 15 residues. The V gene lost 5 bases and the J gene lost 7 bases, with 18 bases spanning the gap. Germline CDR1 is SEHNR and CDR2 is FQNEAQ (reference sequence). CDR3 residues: CASSQGQDFSNIQYF. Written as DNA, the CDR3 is TGTGCCAGCAGCCAGGGGCAGGACTTTAGCAACATTCAGTACTTC.

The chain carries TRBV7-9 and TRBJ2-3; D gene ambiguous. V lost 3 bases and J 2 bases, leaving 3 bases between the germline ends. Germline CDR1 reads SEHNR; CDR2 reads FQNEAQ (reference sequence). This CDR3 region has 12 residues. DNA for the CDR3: TGTGCCAGCAGCTTCGTCACAGATACGCAGTATTTT. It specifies CASSFVTDTQYF.

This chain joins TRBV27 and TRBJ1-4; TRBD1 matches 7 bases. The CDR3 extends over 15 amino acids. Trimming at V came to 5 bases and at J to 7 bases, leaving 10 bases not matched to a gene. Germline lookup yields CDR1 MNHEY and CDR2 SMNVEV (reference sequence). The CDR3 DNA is TGTGCCAGCAGTACCGACAGGGCCCGGGGTGAAAAACTGTTTTTT. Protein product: CASSTDRARGEKLFF. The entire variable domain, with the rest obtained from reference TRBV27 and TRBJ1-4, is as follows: EAQVTQNPRYLITVTGKKLTVTCSQNMNHEYMSWYRQDPGLGLRQIYYSMNVEVTDKGDVPEGYKVSRKEKRNFPLILESPSPNQTSLYFCASSTDRARGEKLFFGSGTQLSVL.

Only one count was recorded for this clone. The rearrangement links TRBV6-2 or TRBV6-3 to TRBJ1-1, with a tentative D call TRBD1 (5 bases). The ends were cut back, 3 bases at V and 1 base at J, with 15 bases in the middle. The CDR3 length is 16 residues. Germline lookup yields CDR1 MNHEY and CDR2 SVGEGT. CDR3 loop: CASSYLVDSKNTEAFF. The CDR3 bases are TGTGCCAGCAGTTATTTGGTCGACAGTAAGAACACTGAAGCTTTCTTT.

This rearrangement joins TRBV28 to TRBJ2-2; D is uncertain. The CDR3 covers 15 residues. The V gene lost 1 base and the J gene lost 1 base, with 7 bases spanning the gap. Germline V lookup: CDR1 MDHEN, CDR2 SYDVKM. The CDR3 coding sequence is TGTGCCAGCAGTTTATTGGCTAAGAACACCGGGGAGCTGTTTTTT. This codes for CASSLLAKNTGELFF.